One sample yielded the 10 T cell receptor beta chains listed below, sequenced in a study of blood T cell repertoires in COVID-19. Libraries were prepared by immunoSEQ multiplex PCR; TCRdb keeps only in-frame clonotypes and omits some of them. The sample yields about 240,000 clones, just under 85% seen once. The source material was peripheral blood. The source of these receptors is a woman of 80 years or more with acute or convalescent COVID-19.

In the case of this clone: Other DNA sequences in the sample encode the same CDR3. V gene TRBV28 combines with J gene TRBJ1-2, with 10 bases aligning to TRBD1. The CDR3 runs 12 residues. V gave up 5 bases and J gave up 8 bases; unmatched junction bases: 2. Germline V CDR1 and CDR2: MDHEN, SYDVKM. The CDR3 protein is CASSRTGGGYTF. CDR3 nucleotide sequence: TGTGCCAGCAGTAGGACAGGGGGAGGCTACACCTTC.

V and J are TRBV2 and TRBJ2-7; TRBD1 is a possible D gene (7 bases). This CDR3 comprises 15 residues. Germline V gives CDR1 SNHLY, CDR2 FYNNEI. Trimming stripped 5 bases from V and 2 bases from J, with 16 bases between. The CDR3 protein is CASSLQGGQTYEQYF. DNA for the CDR3: TGTGCCAGCAGTCTGCAGGGGGGACAGACCTACGAGCAGTACTTC.

This clone has just one count. The CDR3 DNA follows: TGCGCCAGCAGCCCGAGGACAGATCCAATGAACACTGAAGCTTTCTTT. This sequence encodes CASSPRTDPMNTEAFF. The chain is built from TRBV5-1 and TRBJ1-1, with D perhaps matching TRBD1 (6 bases). In germline, CDR1 is SGHRS, CDR2 YFSETQ. The CDR3 contains 16 residues. V lost 4 bases and J lost 0, with 16 bases in between.

The chain has TRBV10-2 and TRBJ1-6; TRBD1 matches 9 bases. Germline V gene sequence: CDR1 WSHSY, CDR2 SAAADI. Unmatched junction bases numbered 5, after V lost 4 bases and J lost 7 bases. The CDR3 contains 15 residues. The CDR3 spells CASSGDRVGNSPLHF. The CDR3 DNA is TGCGCCAGCAGTGGGGACAGGGTGGGGAATTCACCCCTCCACTTT.

Only a few counts were recorded for this clone. V is TRBV29-1 and J is TRBJ2-7; D is unresolved. Germline assignment: CDR1 SQVTM and CDR2 ANQGSEA. The CDR3 has 11 residues. The ends were cut back, 5 bases at V and 6 bases at J, with 11 bases in the middle. The DNA of the CDR3 is TGCAGCGTTCGCGTTCTTGGCGAGCAGTACTTC. It translates to CSVRVLGEQYF.

The chain employs TRBV5-1 and TRBJ1-1; D perhaps matches TRBD1 (6 bases). Per germline, CDR1 SGHRS and CDR2 YFSETQ. This CDR3 region has 14 residues. V was clipped by 0 bases and J by 4 bases, with 10 bases between them. CDR3 residues: CASSLDRDVTEAFF. As DNA, the CDR3 is TGCGCCAGCAGCTTGGACAGGGATGTCACTGAAGCTTTCTTT.

This clone was seen only a few times. The chain carries TRBV7-2 and TRBJ2-3, with D possibly being TRBD2 (6 bases). The CDR3 spans 15 residues. V was trimmed by 5 bases and J by 1 base, leaving 13 bases between them. Per germline, CDR1 SGHTA and CDR2 FQGNSA. The CDR3 bases are TGTGCCAGCAGCAGATTACTAGCAGGCACAGATACGCAGTATTTT. Amino acid sequence: CASSRLLAGTDTQYF.

The chain joins TRBV27 to TRBJ2-7; the D gene is possibly TRBD2 (6 bases). CDR3 size: 13 residues. CDR1 and CDR2 from the germline V gene are MNHEY and SMNVEV (reference sequence). V shed 5 bases and J shed 3 bases, with 11 bases lying between them. Written as DNA, the CDR3 is TGTGCCAGCAGTCCCCGGACTAACTACGAGCAGTACTTC. This gives the protein CASSPRTNYEQYF.

This clone was seen a handful of times. The chain couples TRBV18 to TRBJ1-2, with D possibly TRBD1 on 5 matching bases. Trimming took 6 bases from V and 2 from J, leaving 31 bases between them. The CDR3 is made up of 20 amino acids. From germline, CDR1 is KGHSH and CDR2 LQKENI. CDR3 DNA sequence: TGTGCCAGCTCCAACTCCGTCCAGGGCAGGGTGGGCTCTTCAAACTATGGCTACACCTTC. Translation: CASSNSVQGRVGSSNYGYTF.

The rearrangement uses TRBV19 and TRBJ1-1; 9 nucleotides line up with TRBD1. The length of the CDR3 is 17 residues. Germline V gene sequence: CDR1 LNHDA, CDR2 SQIVND (reference sequence). V trimming: 5 bases; J trimming: 3 bases; junction bases outside the gene matches: 13. CDR3 loop: CASSDTGGRREDTEAFF. In DNA form, the CDR3 reads TGTGCCAGTAGTGACACAGGGGGCCGAAGGGAGGACACTGAAGCTTTCTTT.